This T cell receptor beta chain was found in a study of cytomegalovirus exposure and HLA in healthy donors. Study in general: The Caucasian-associated ancestry cluster contained approximately 81% of the 398 genotyped donors.

The CDR3 runs 13 residues. Per the germline V gene, CDR1 is SGHNT and CDR2 is YYREEE (reference sequence). The V gene end was trimmed by 5 bases and the J gene end by 1 base; junction bases not matched to a gene: 0. The PCR ran on 60 Vbeta and 13 Jbeta primers. Original processing methods: Later, 80 million or so unique TCR beta chains were counted in an analysis, and approximately 10 million of them were shared. Method: immunoSEQ multiplex PCR; TCRdb's copy keeps in-frame clones and lacks some. V and J calls and clone size come straight from that table; D and trimming were deduced from the DNA. The sample shows 100,000 to 150,000 clones, roughly 82% of them seen only once. This clone was found a few times.

This receptor was identified in a woman under 30 in good health and CMV-seropositive. The material sequenced was PBMCs. This chain links TRBV5-4 with TRBJ2-3, with 8 bases lining up with TRBD1. CDR3 sequence: CASRGQGTDTQYF. In nucleotides, the CDR3 is TGTGCCAGCAGGGGACAGGGCACAGATACGCAGTATTTT. Filled out from reference TRBV5-4 and TRBJ2-3, the complete variable domain reads ETGVTQSPTHLIKTRGQQVTLRCSSQSGHNTVSWYQQALGQGPQFIFQYYREEENGRGNFPPRFSGLQFPNYSSELNVNALELDDSALYLCASRGQGTDTQYFGPGTRLTVL.